This record covers a single T cell receptor (beta chain). Its antigen is unidentified. Quantitative 5'-RACE was performed with molecular barcodes, and it yielded the TCR beta libraries. TCRdb analysed the 5' RACE reads with MiXCR anew, one entry per CDR3 protein. The profile shows around 540,000 distinct CDR3 sequences, over 9.5% of them singletons. These data are taken from a study of CD8 T cells in ankylosing spondylitis. General study points: Roughly 8 highly homologous variants made up a TCR beta motif, and this motif appeared characteristic of ankylosing spondylitis blood. Reports of some motif variants in reactive arthritis synovial fluid and blood predate this one.

Germline CDR1 is MGHDK and CDR2 is SYGVNS. V lost 6 bases to trimming and J lost 0 bases, with 8 bases between them. The CDR3 sequence is 13 residues long. This receptor was identified in a male donor with ankylosing spondylitis. The chain couples TRBV25-1 to TRBJ1-1; the D gene is possibly TRBD1 (6 bases). Sequencing input: blood, either unsorted or a sorted T cell fraction (not recorded which). The CDR3, as DNA: TGTGCCAGCAGCTGGGGGCTGAACACTGAAGCTTTCTTT. Its translation: CASSWGLNTEAFF.